Below are 30 T cell receptor beta chains sequenced from a single sample in a study of beta chain features in type 1 diabetes. TCRB transcripts that were expressed got sequenced, as all of the isolated RNA had been reverse transcribed. Sequencing used immunoSEQ multiplex PCR; TCRdb keeps in-frame clones, though not all of them. This sample has hundreds of thousands of clones; roughly 17% occur once, and the top ten carry around 0.02%. The source material was naive CD4+ T cells from blood. These receptors all come from a woman under 30 in good health.

This chain links TRBV4-3 with TRBJ2-1, with D tentatively TRBD1 or TRBD2 (5 bases each). The CDR3 contains 16 residues. Trimming left V 4 bases short and J 11 bases short, with 24 bases between. Germline V gives CDR1 LGHNA, CDR2 YSLEER. The CDR3 DNA is TGCGCCAGCAGCCTAATACTCCCCATCCGGGACCAACAGCAGTTCTTC. Its translation is CASSLILPIRDQQQFF.

The chain combines TRBV28 with TRBJ1-5; 9 bases align to TRBD1. The germline V gene encodes CDR1 MDHEN and CDR2 SYDVKM. J gave up 5 bases and V 5 bases, and 7 bases lay outside the gene matches. The CDR3 contains 15 residues. The CDR3 nucleotides are TGTGCCAGCAGTGGTCCGGGACAGGGTTATCAGCCCCAGCATTTT. Its translation is CASSGPGQGYQPQHF.

This clone was seen a handful of times. The V gene is TRBV28, the J gene TRBJ2-1; 7 nucleotides align to TRBD2. There are 18 residues in the CDR3. The germline CDR1 and CDR2 sequences are MDHEN and SYDVKM. Unmatched junction bases numbered 15, after V lost 2 bases and J lost 5 bases. CDR3 nucleotide sequence: TGTGCCAGCAGTTTAATCACCTTGACTAGCAGAGGCCACAATGAGCAGTTCTTC. As protein: CASSLITLTSRGHNEQFF.

CDR3 in amino acids: CASSQDWGLAGGRRAYEQYF. The CDR3 DNA reads as TGCGCCAGCAGCCAAGATTGGGGACTAGCGGGAGGGCGTCGGGCCTACGAGCAGTACTTC. The rearrangement joins TRBV4-3 to TRBJ2-7, with 16 bases fitting TRBD2. From germline, CDR1 is LGHNA and CDR2 YSLEER. The CDR3 is 20 residues long. After removal of 0 bases from V and 2 bases from J, the junction contained 10 bases not matched to a gene.

There are a few counts of this clone. The chain couples TRBV5-1 to TRBJ2-4, with unresolved D. Looked up from germline, CDR1 is SGHRS and CDR2 is YFSETQ. This CDR3 region has 16 residues. V was cut by 0 bases and J by 0 bases, with 10 bases left in between. The CDR3 region has the DNA TGCGCCAGCAGCTTGGATTTCCGAGCAGCCAAAAACATTCAGTACTTC. Its protein is CASSLDFRAAKNIQYF.

The chain uses TRBV6-6 and TRBJ2-7; D tentatively fits TRBD1 or TRBD2 (5 bases each). This CDR3 spans 13 amino acids. The germline CDR1 and CDR2 sequences are MNHNY and SVGAGI (reference sequence). With 10 bases removed from V and 2 bases from J, the gap between germline ends came to 15 bases. This CDR3 is CATSFGTPYEQYF. The CDR3, as DNA: TGTGCCACCTCCTTCGGGACGCCCTACGAGCAGTACTTC.

This clone was seen more than once but under ten times. This CDR3 is CASSVASGTTTYNEQFF. CDR3 coding DNA: TGTGCCAGCAGCGTAGCGAGCGGGACAACCACCTACAATGAGCAGTTCTTC. The chain has TRBV9 and TRBJ2-1; possible D gene TRBD2, 7 bases. Trimming shortened V by 0 bases and J by 2 bases, and 15 bases separated the two germline ends. CDR3 length: 17 amino acids. CDR1 and CDR2 from the germline V gene are SGDLS and YYNGEE.

This clone has a handful of counts. This chain joins TRBV7-2 and TRBJ2-3; D unclear. CDR3 length equals 15 residues. Trimming shortened V by 7 bases and J by 0 bases, and 14 bases separated the two germline ends. The germline gives CDR1 SGHTA, CDR2 FQGNSA. This CDR3 reads CASTYRVASTDTQYF. CDR3 nucleotide sequence: TGTGCCAGCACCTATAGGGTAGCCAGCACAGATACGCAGTATTTT. Full variable domain (remainder filled in from reference TRBV7-2 and TRBJ2-3): GAGVSQSPSNKVTEKGKDVELRCDPISGHTALYWYRQSLGQGLEFLIYFQGNSAPDKSGLPSDRFSAERTGGSVSTLTIQRTQQEDSAVYLCASTYRVASTDTQYFGPGTRLTVL.

The CDR3 spells CASRYGGRAPSYEQYF. The CDR3 coding sequence is TGTGCCAGCAGGTACGGAGGGAGGGCTCCCTCCTACGAGCAGTACTTC. The chain couples TRBV28 to TRBJ2-7; the match to TRBD2 covers 7 bases. Germline values: CDR1 MDHEN, CDR2 SYDVKM. CDR3 size: 16 residues. The V segment lost 6 bases and the J segment 0 bases; nucleotides outside the gene matches: 11.

Here the CDR3 reads CASSPITGEYGNTIYF. The CDR3 region has the DNA TGCGCCAGCAGCCCCATAACGGGGGAGTATGGAAACACCATATATTTT. The J gene is TRBJ1-3, the V gene TRBV5-1, with D maybe TRBD1 (5 bases). Trimming removed 4 bases from V and 3 bases from J, with 17 bases in between. CDR1 SGHRS and CDR2 YFSETQ come from the germline V gene. The CDR3 extends over 16 amino acids.

This clone has more than one count but fewer than ten. The chain is built from TRBV6-5 and TRBJ2-5; 10 positions match TRBD2. CDR1 is MNHEY and CDR2 is SVGAGI in the germline V gene. The ends lost 6 bases at V and 6 bases at J; junction bases unmatched: 4. This CDR3 spans 13 amino acids. CDR3 nucleotide sequence: TGTGCCAGCAGCGGGACTAGCGTGCAGACCCAGTACTTC. This sequence encodes CASSGTSVQTQYF.

This sequence joins TRBV5-5 and TRBJ2-5; D gene ambiguous. CDR3 length: 13 residues. CDR1 and CDR2 from the germline V gene are SGHKS and YYEKEE (reference sequence). V lost 2 bases to trimming and J lost 3 bases, with 8 bases between them. The CDR3, as DNA: TGTGCCAGCAGCTTAGCAGTTAAAGAGACCCAGTACTTC. Protein product: CASSLAVKETQYF.

The chain combines TRBV6-6 with TRBJ2-1, with D possibly called TRBD1 or TRBD2 (5 bases each). The germline V gene has CDR1 MNHNY and CDR2 SVGAGI (reference sequence). The CDR3 runs to 16 residues. Trimming removed 2 bases at V and 3 bases at J, with 14 bases between. The DNA for the CDR3 is TGTGCCAGCAGTTACGGTCGGGGACCGAACTACAATGAGCAGTTCTTC. Translated, it gives CASSYGRGPNYNEQFF.

This clone was counted a few times. The chain has TRBV7-3 and TRBJ2-1; D may be TRBD1 or TRBD2 (6 bases each). In germline, CDR1 is SGHTA, CDR2 FQGTGA. The ends were cut back, 5 bases at V and 4 bases at J, with 15 bases in the middle. This CDR3 is built from 15 residues. The chain's CDR3 is CASSPPGAGYNEQFF. In DNA form, the CDR3 reads TGTGCCAGCAGCCCCCCAGGGGCGGGATACAATGAGCAGTTCTTC.

The rearrangement links TRBV28 to TRBJ2-5, with TRBD2 identical over 11 bases. Near its end, the DNA agrees better with TRBJ2-7, so the J call may be wrong. The CDR3 runs to 14 residues. Germline CDR1 is MDHEN and CDR2 is SYDVKM. The chain's CDR3 is CASSLLAGGYEQYF. CDR3 nucleotide sequence: TGTGCCAGCAGTTTACTAGCGGGAGGCTACGAGCAGTACTTC.

On this clone: At the DNA level, this CDR3 is encoded by other sequences in the same sample as well. The chain employs TRBV5-1 and TRBJ2-2; the D gene is possibly TRBD1 (5 bases). Trimming took 0 bases from V and 2 from J, leaving 8 bases between them. The CDR3 contains 15 residues. Germline values: CDR1 SGHRS, CDR2 YFSETQ. CDR3 bases: TGCGCCAGCAGCTTGGGACAGAGCAACACCGGGGAGCTGTTTTTT. Amino acid sequence: CASSLGQSNTGELFF.

There are a few counts of this clone. The genes are TRBV16 and TRBJ2-2; no reliable D call. The CDR3 length is 17 residues. V lost 5 bases to trimming and J lost 0 bases, with 16 bases between them. From germline, CDR1 is KGHSY and CDR2 FQNENV. CDR3 bases: TGTGCCAGCAGCAGACAAATAGACCGCGCGAACACCGGGGAGCTGTTTTTT. Translation: CASSRQIDRANTGELFF.

The chain employs TRBV13 and TRBJ2-5; weak D call: TRBD2 (6 bases). CDR1 and CDR2 (germline): PRHDT, FYEKMQ (reference sequence). The CDR3 loop spans 15 amino acids. V was trimmed by 0 bases and J by 0 bases, leaving 8 bases between them. The CDR3 region has the DNA TGTGCCAGCAGCTTAGGGGGACTCAACCAAGAGACCCAGTACTTC. This encodes CASSLGGLNQETQYF. The full variable domain, rest sourced from reference TRBV13 and TRBJ2-5, is AAGVIQSPRHLIKEKRETATLKCYPIPRHDTVYWYQQGPGQDPQFLISFYEKMQSDKGSIPDRFSAQQFSDYHSELNMSSLELGDSALYFCASSLGGLNQETQYFGPGTRLLVL.

J is TRBJ2-3 and V is TRBV4-2; 8 nucleotides align to TRBD2. The V and J ends lost 1 base and 0 bases, in that order; junction bases with no gene match: 3. Germline V gene lookup returns CDR1 LGHNA and CDR2 YNFKEQ. The CDR3 is 16 amino acids. CDR3 region: CASSQASSGSTDTQYF. For the CDR3, the DNA is TGTGCCAGCAGCCAAGCTTCTAGCGGGAGCACAGATACGCAGTATTTT.

This clone was recorded a few times. The CDR3 region is CASSPPTGITDTQYF. The CDR3 bases are TGTGCCAGCAGCCCCCCGACAGGTATAACAGATACGCAGTATTTT. J is TRBJ2-3 and V is TRBV9, with a possible D match to TRBD1 (6 bases). V lost 4 bases and J 3 bases, leaving 15 bases between the germline ends. CDR1 is SGDLS, CDR2 YYNGEE, per germline. The CDR3 runs 15 residues. Variable domain in full (rest from reference TRBV9 and TRBJ2-3): DSGVTQTPKHLITATGQRVTLRCSPRSGDLSVYWYQQSLDQGLQFLIQYYNGEERAKGNILERFSAQQFPDLHSELNLSSLELGDSALYFCASSPPTGITDTQYFGPGTRLTVL.

The chain couples TRBV7-8 to TRBJ2-1; 8 bases map to TRBD1. J lost 1 base, V lost 3 bases, and 8 bases had no gene match. The germline gives CDR1 SGHVS, CDR2 FQNEAQ. The CDR3 spans 17 residues. DNA of the CDR3: TGTGCCAGCAGCTTCGGACAGGGCGTAAGGTCCTACAATGAGCAGTTCTTC. It specifies CASSFGQGVRSYNEQFF.

This chain joins TRBV2 and TRBJ1-6, with D possibly TRBD1 on 5 matching bases. Trimming left V 6 bases short and J 10 bases short, with 16 bases between. Per germline, CDR1 SNHLY and CDR2 FYNNEI. The CDR3 length is 14 residues. CDR3 nucleotide sequence: TGTGCCAGCAGAGCTGACAGATCACCCTCACCCCTCCACTTT. The encoded protein is CASRADRSPSPLHF.

The chain has TRBV7-2 and TRBJ2-2, with D tentatively TRBD1 or TRBD2 (5 bases each). CDR3 length equals 15 residues. The germline gives CDR1 SGHTA, CDR2 FQGNSA. Deletions cut 5 bases from V and 2 bases from J, with 12 bases between. CDR3 nucleotides: TGTGCCAGCAGCCCCCCGGGACCAAACACCGGGGAGCTGTTTTTT. Translating it yields CASSPPGPNTGELFF.

This clone was counted between two and nine times. The rearrangement links TRBV11-2 to TRBJ2-7; no definite D call. The CDR3 runs 17 residues. V lost 5 bases and J lost 4, with 24 bases in between. Germline V lookup: CDR1 SGHAT, CDR2 FQNNGV. DNA of the CDR3: TGTGCCAGCAGCCTCCAACTCGGTGGCGTATCCCTTTACGAGCAGTACTTC. Translated, it gives CASSLQLGGVSLYEQYF. Using reference TRBV11-2 and TRBJ2-7 for the parts outside the CDR3, the full variable domain is EAGVAQSPRYKIIEKRQSVAFWCNPISGHATLYWYQQILGQGPKLLIQFQNNGVVDDSQLPKDRFSAERLKGVDSTLKIQPAKLEDSAVYLCASSLQLGGVSLYEQYFGPGTRLTVT.

This sequence joins TRBV7-8 and TRBJ2-7; perhaps D is TRBD1 or TRBD2 (7 bases each). The length of the CDR3 is 18 residues. Germline V gene lookup returns CDR1 SGHVS and CDR2 FQNEAQ. The V end lost 6 bases, the J end lost 6 bases, and 30 bases lay between the germline ends. The CDR3 DNA follows: TGTGCCAGCAGTCCCGACAGGGCGGATGGCGGGGGCGATGGCGAGCAGTACTTC. Its translation is CASSPDRADGGGDGEQYF. The entire variable domain, with the rest obtained from reference TRBV7-8 and TRBJ2-7, is as follows: GAGVSQSPRYKVAKRGQDVALRCDPISGHVSLFWYQQALGQGPEFLTYFQNEAQLDKSGLPSDRFFAERPEGSVSTLKIQRTQQEDSAVYLCASSPDRADGGGDGEQYFGPGTRLTVT.

This clone showed up just a few times. The chain employs TRBV6-5 and TRBJ2-7; D may be TRBD1 (5 bases). Trimming took off 8 bases at V and 6 bases at J, with 11 bases between the two ends. CDR1 MNHEY and CDR2 SVGAGI come from the germline V gene. The length of the CDR3 is 11 residues. This CDR3 reads CASSIGVEQYF. The DNA of the CDR3 is TGTGCCAGCTCTATAGGGGTCGAGCAGTACTTC.

This rearrangement joins TRBV28 to TRBJ1-2; D unresolved. The V end lost 6 bases, the J end lost 8 bases, and 10 bases lay between the germline ends. The CDR3 is made up of 11 amino acids. The germline V gene has CDR1 MDHEN and CDR2 SYDVKM. For the CDR3, the DNA is TGTGCCAGCAGCCACCACTGGGGCTACACCTTC. Translated, it gives CASSHHWGYTF.

CDR3 amino acids: CASSLDTGPQHF. The CDR3 DNA sequence: TGTGCCAGCAGCCTAGATACAGGGCCCCAGCATTTT. The chain carries TRBV7-8 and TRBJ1-5; D may be TRBD1 (5 bases). V was pared by 5 bases and J by 9 bases, with 11 bases between. Germline assignment: CDR1 SGHVS and CDR2 FQNEAQ. The CDR3 runs 12 residues.

A few counts support this clone. V usage is TRBV18 and J usage is TRBJ2-5; D gene ambiguous. The V gene's germline CDR1 is KGHSH and CDR2 LQKENI. V lost 5 bases, J lost 5 bases, and 9 bases lay in between. The CDR3 is made up of 12 amino acids. Here the CDR3 DNA reads TGTGCCAGCTCAACCTTGGGGGAGACCCAGTACTTC. Its translation is CASSTLGETQYF.

The chain has TRBV28 and TRBJ2-3; TRBD2 matches at 10 bases. Germline CDR1 is MDHEN and CDR2 is SYDVKM. The CDR3 has 17 amino acids. V lost 5 bases to trimming and J lost 1 base; unmatched junction nucleotides: 9. CDR3 DNA: TGTGCCAGCAGTCAACCGGGACTAGCGTCTGGCACAGATACGCAGTATTTT. It yields the protein CASSQPGLASGTDTQYF.